This T cell receptor (beta chain) was obtained from a study of T cell repertoires in cytomegalovirus infection. Overall study: Signatures in public TCR beta sequences pointed to both CMV infection and matching HLA type. Whole-study results and caveats: The ex vivo response was dominated by HLA-C-restricted CMV-specific TCR beta clonotypes. Cumulative public TCR beta family frequency identified CMV carriers with the relevant HLA.

Of note for this clonotype: Its antigen is undetermined.

TCRdb passed the reads through MiXCR, listing each CDR3 protein once. The sample records under 200,000 distinct CDR3 sequences, 8.5% to 10% being singletons. Trimming cost V 0 bases and J 6 bases, with 12 bases left between them. The CDR3 totals 14 residues. Germline values: CDR1 ENHRY, CDR2 SYGVKD. The receptor was derived from a human donor in good health (CMV status not recorded). Some clones in this sample may be carry-over from other donors' samples. The source material was PBMCs. V gene TRBV10-3 combines with J gene TRBJ2-7; TRBD2 might be the D (7 bases). The CDR3: CAISESGGGREQYF. CDR3 in DNA: TGTGCCATCAGTGAGTCGGGGGGGGGGCGCGAGCAGTACTTC.